This TCR beta chain was sequenced for a study of control samples from healthy donors and cancer patients. Only in-frame clones appear in the TCRdb table, and some are missing; sequencing was by immunoSEQ multiplex PCR. The sample records 120,000 or so clones, about 89% being singletons. Trimming cost V 0 bases and J 8 bases, with 9 bases left between them. The CDR3 has 13 amino acids. Germline V gives CDR1 SGHAT, CDR2 FQNNGV. The chain has TRBV11-2 and TRBJ2-3; the D is unclear. The specimen sequenced was blood. The receptor was derived from a man aged 55 to 70 in good health. The CDR3 DNA reads TGTGCCAGCAGCTTAGATGGCGGATTTACGCAGTATTTT. Translated: CASSLDGGFTQYF.